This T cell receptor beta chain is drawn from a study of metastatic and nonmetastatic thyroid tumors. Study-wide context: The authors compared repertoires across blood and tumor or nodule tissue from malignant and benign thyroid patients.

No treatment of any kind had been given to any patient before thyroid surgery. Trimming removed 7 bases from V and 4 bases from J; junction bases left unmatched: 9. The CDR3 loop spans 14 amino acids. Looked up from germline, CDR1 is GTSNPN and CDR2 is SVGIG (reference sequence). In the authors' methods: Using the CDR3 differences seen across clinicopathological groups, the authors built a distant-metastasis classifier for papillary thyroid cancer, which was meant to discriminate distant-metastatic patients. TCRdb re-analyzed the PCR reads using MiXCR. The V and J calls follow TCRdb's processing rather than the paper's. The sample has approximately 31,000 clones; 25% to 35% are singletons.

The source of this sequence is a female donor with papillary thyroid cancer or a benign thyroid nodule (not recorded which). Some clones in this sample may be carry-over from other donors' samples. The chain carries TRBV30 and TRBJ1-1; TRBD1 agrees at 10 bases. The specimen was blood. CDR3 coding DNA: TGTGCCTTCAAGAAATGGGACAGGGGCACTGAAGCTTTCTTT. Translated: CAFKKWDRGTEAFF. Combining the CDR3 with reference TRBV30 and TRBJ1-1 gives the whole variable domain SQTIHQWPATLVQPVGSPLSLECTVEGTSNPNLYWYRQAAGRGLQLLFYSVGIGQISSEVPQNLSASRPQDRQFILSSKKLLLSDSGFYLCAFKKWDRGTEAFFGQGTRLTVV.